The count of the clone carrying this T cell receptor beta chain is one. The trim removed 6 bases at V and 4 bases at J, leaving 17 bases unmatched. Germline CDR1 SNHLY, CDR2 FYNNEI. This CDR3 spans 19 amino acids. The method was immunoSEQ multiplex PCR; TCRdb's version includes in-frame clones alone and lacks a portion of them. The sample yields a few million clones, approximately 92% seen once. This sample is part of a study of shared clonotypes between healthy human individuals. The rearrangement joins TRBV2 to TRBJ2-5; 13 bases are a match to TRBD2. Sequenced: naive CD4+ T cells sorted from blood. Subset described: CD45RA+ positively selected. The receptor was isolated from a man between 18 and 29 years old in good health. DNA of the CDR3: TGTGCCAGCAGACCACCTTCGGGACTAGCGGGGAGAGTGTCAGAGACCCAGTACTTC. It is translated as CASRPPSGLAGRVSETQYF.